Presented here are 2 T cell receptor beta chains from one specimen sequenced in a study of T cells in localized non-small cell lung cancer. Measured with immunoSEQ multiplex PCR; TCRdb has only the in-frame clones, and not every one. This table holds about 48,000 clones, roughly 80% found once. Sequenced here: peripheral blood, sampled before any cancer treatment. The receptors were sampled from a man aged 35-75 years with stage I squamous cell lung carcinoma.

The chain couples TRBV7-9 to TRBJ2-1, with 9 nucleotides matching TRBD2. Germline loops: CDR1 SEHNR, CDR2 FQNEAQ (reference sequence). V lost 5 bases to trimming and J lost 10 bases; unmatched junction nucleotides: 15. This CDR3 has 16 amino acids. The CDR3 spells CASSLGGAGGVDEQFF. CDR3 nucleotides: TGTGCCAGCAGCCTAGGGGGAGCGGGGGGAGTTGACGAGCAGTTCTTC.

The chain employs TRBV7-2 and TRBJ2-5, with TRBD2 matching 12 bases. The CDR3 consists of 16 residues. The trim removed 0 bases at V and 7 bases at J, leaving 6 bases unmatched. Germline values: CDR1 SGHTA, CDR2 FQGNSA. Here the CDR3 DNA reads TGTGCCAGCAGCTTAGCGTCGGCTAGCGGGGGGGGGACCCAGTACTTC. Translating gives CASSLASASGGGTQYF.